The rows below give T cell receptor beta chains drawn from one sample of a study of beta chain features in type 1 diabetes. Repertoires were generated with immunoSEQ multiplex PCR, while TCRdb's copy carries only in-frame clones and drops some. This sample yields 500,000 to 800,000 clones, of which 9.5% to 15% are seen a single time; 0.09% to 0.15% belongs to the top ten. The sample comprised naive CD4+ T cells from blood. These receptors originate from a man in his thirties or forties with type 1 diabetes. CDR3s include the opening cysteine and the closing phenylalanine or tryptophan. A D gene is named only where the DNA matches it firmly. Rows give clone size only sometimes, using once, few, many, or a class for an expanded clone.

v_call: TRBV29-1; j_call: TRBJ1-1; d_call: .; clone_size: .; cdr3_nt: TGCACGGTTAGCCAGATGAACACTGAAGCTTTCTTT; cdr3_aa: CTVSQMNTEAFF
v_call: TRBV27; j_call: TRBJ1-6; d_call: .; clone_size: .; cdr3_nt: TGTGCCAGCAGTTTATCGATTGCAGGGGTATATTCACCCCTCCACTTT; cdr3_aa: CASSLSIAGVYSPLHF
v_call: TRBV4-2; j_call: TRBJ1-2; d_call: .; clone_size: .; cdr3_nt: TGTGCCAGCAGCCAGCCTCAATATAGGGATGGCTACACCTTC; cdr3_aa: CASSQPQYRDGYTF
v_call: TRBV11-2; j_call: TRBJ2-7; d_call: .; clone_size: .; cdr3_nt: TGTGCCAGCAGCCTCCACTACGAGCAGTACTTC; cdr3_aa: CASSLHYEQYF
v_call: TRBV7-2; j_call: TRBJ1-2; d_call: TRBD1; clone_size: .; cdr3_nt: TGTGCCAGCAGCTTGTGGACAGGGGGCAACTATGGCTACACCTTC; cdr3_aa: CASSLWTGGNYGYTF
v_call: TRBV5-1; j_call: TRBJ2-6; d_call: .; clone_size: .; cdr3_nt: TGCGCCAGCAGCCAGGTGGGGGCTGCGATCTCTGGGGCCAACGTCCTGACTTTC; cdr3_aa: CASSQVGAAISGANVLTF
v_call: TRBV6-5; j_call: TRBJ1-6; d_call: TRBD1; clone_size: few; cdr3_nt: TGTGCCAGCAGTTATCACGCGACAGGGATGAATTCACCCCTCCACTTT; cdr3_aa: CASSYHATGMNSPLHF
v_call: TRBV7-2; j_call: TRBJ1-3; d_call: .; clone_size: few; cdr3_nt: TGTGCCAGCAGCTTGGAGGTGCTCTCTGGAAACACCATATATTTT; cdr3_aa: CASSLEVLSGNTIYF
v_call: TRBV2; j_call: TRBJ1-5; d_call: .; clone_size: .; cdr3_nt: TGTGCCAGCAAGGAGGGTTCAGGGCCCCAGCATTTT; cdr3_aa: CASKEGSGPQHF
v_call: TRBV30; j_call: TRBJ1-4; d_call: .; clone_size: .; cdr3_nt: TGTGCCTGGAAGTGGGGCCCAGTTAATGAAAAACTGTTTTTT; cdr3_aa: CAWKWGPVNEKLFF
v_call: TRBV7-3; j_call: TRBJ2-6; d_call: .; clone_size: .; cdr3_nt: TGTGCCAGCAGCTCTCCGGGGTCTGGGGCCAACGTCCTGACTTTC; cdr3_aa: CASSSPGSGANVLTF
v_call: TRBV2; j_call: TRBJ1-4; d_call: .; clone_size: .; cdr3_nt: TGTGCCAGCAGGGGACAAAGGGAAAAACTGTTTTTT; cdr3_aa: CASRGQREKLFF